The source of this TCR beta chain is a study of beta chain features in type 1 diabetes. Expressed TCRB transcripts were sequenced after all isolated RNA was converted to cDNA. Repertoires were generated with immunoSEQ multiplex PCR, while TCRdb's copy carries only in-frame clones and drops some. The sample lists under 500,000 clones, approximately 30% occurring once. Isolation of CD4+ naive, central memory, regulatory and stem cell-like memory cells was achieved by sorting via CD45RO/CCR7/CD25/CD127/CD95/CD27. The germline V and J ends were trimmed by 3 bases and 5 bases, with 13 bases remaining between them. CDR1 SNHLY and CDR2 FYNNEI come from the germline V gene. This CDR3 has 15 residues.

The V call is TRBV2, the J call TRBJ2-2; D remains unclear. Sequences were obtained from naive CD4+ T cells from blood. The TCR was taken from a man younger than 30 in good health. The CDR3 loop reads CASSDNRAETGELFF. DNA of the CDR3: TGTGCCAGCAGTGATAATAGGGCGGAGACCGGGGAGCTGTTTTTT.